This T cell receptor beta chain was sequenced for a study of OX40 agonist ivuxolimab in advanced cancers. Sequencing was performed with immunoSEQ multiplex PCR; in TCRdb, only in-frame clones are kept and a portion is missing. The data hold around 80,000 clones, with around 83% observed a single time. The CDR3 is 16 residues long. With V trimmed by 4 bases and J by 2 bases, 11 bases remained unmatched. Per the germline V gene, CDR1 is SGHNT and CDR2 is YYREEE (reference sequence). The starting material was CD4+ or CD8+ T cells sorted from blood, obtained in a trial of the OX40 agonist ivuxolimab. This clonotype was obtained from an adult with an advanced solid tumor such as melanoma, head and neck, liver or kidney cancer. This chain joins TRBV5-4 and TRBJ1-2, with 7 nucleotides matching TRBD1. The CDR3 DNA sequence: TGTGCCAGCAGCCAGGGACAGAAAGGGTCCAACTATGGCTACACCTTC. Its protein is CASSQGQKGSNYGYTF.